This TCR beta chain was found in a study of blood T cell repertoires in COVID-19. At the level of the study: The United States, Italy and Spain provided the acute and convalescent COVID-19 samples. In each case, the material was cDNA or gDNA derived from T cells, B-cell-depleted T cells, or PBMCs.

The germline CDR1 and CDR2 sequences are MNHEY and SVGAGI. Trimming took off 8 bases at V and 2 bases at J, with 10 bases between the two ends. There are 12 residues in the CDR3. Per the original data handling: Amplification of reference gene primers provided the estimated nucleated cell counts. The repertoire was sequenced with immunoSEQ multiplex PCR; TCRdb's copy has only in-frame clones and lacks some. From that table come the V and J calls and clone size; the DNA was used to work out D and trimming. The sample holds fewer than 200,000 clones, 84% seen once. Sequencing used peripheral blood. The rearrangement joins TRBV6-5 to TRBJ2-7; tentatively, D is TRBD1 (5 bases). The clonotype was recovered from a man aged 40-55 years who had recovered from COVID-19. As DNA, the CDR3 is TGTGCCAGCGGGCAGGGCCCCTACGAGCAGTACTTC. Encoded protein: CASGQGPYEQYF.